This T cell receptor beta chain was sequenced in a study of blood T cells in healthy people across ages. Regarding the study as a whole: Naive and antigen-experienced cells could not be conclusively compared, given unsorted PBMCs.

Germline lookup yields CDR1 MNHEY and CDR2 SVGEGT. The ends were cut back, 6 bases at V and 14 bases at J, with 14 bases in the middle. This CDR3 has 11 residues. The second PCR ran about 6 to 11 cycles with a sample-barcoded 5' primer and J-beta primers. TCRdb fed the 5' RACE reads into MiXCR, producing one record per CDR3 protein. This sample has under 2,000,000 distinct CDR3 sequences, with just under 50% found just once. About this clonotype itself: The antigen remains undetermined.

The sample was blood. This TCR came from a woman between 35 and 50 years old in good health. J is TRBJ2-1 and V is TRBV6-2 or TRBV6-3, with D possibly TRBD1 on 6 matching bases. The CDR3 loop is CASSLSTGKFF. Written as DNA, the CDR3 is TGTGCCAGCAGCCTCTCCACAGGGAAGTTCTTC.